One sample yielded the 30 T cell receptor beta chains listed below, sequenced in a study of cytomegalovirus exposure and HLA in healthy donors. The PCR employed 60 Vbeta primers together with 13 Jbeta primers. TCRdb's table, derived via immunoSEQ multiplex PCR, lists solely in-frame clones and lacks some. The profile covers about 130,000 clones, with about four fifths appearing a single time and under 5.5% taken by the ten largest. The material sequenced was PBMCs. These receptors originate from a man aged 30 to 39 in good health.

The chain has TRBV9 and TRBJ1-1; TRBD1 agrees at 11 bases. The ends lost 4 bases at V and 4 bases at J; junction bases unmatched: 6. This CDR3 is built from 15 residues. CDR1 and CDR2 from the germline V gene are SGDLS and YYNGEE. DNA of the CDR3: TGTGCCAGCAGCTCTCCAGGACAGGGGGCCACTGAAGCTTTCTTT. Translated, it gives CASSSPGQGATEAFF.

This clone has a handful of counts. As DNA, the CDR3 is TGCGCCAGCAGCTTGCGGTCTCTAGAACAAGAGACCCAGTACTTC. Residues: CASSLRSLEQETQYF. This sequence joins TRBV5-1 and TRBJ2-5; D gene uncertain. Deletions cut 1 base from V and 2 bases from J, with 12 bases between. The CDR3 is 15 residues long. The germline CDR1 and CDR2 sequences are SGHRS and YFSETQ.

The chain employs TRBV4-1 and TRBJ2-7; TRBD2 matches 10 bases. Germline V CDR1 and CDR2: MGHRA, YSYEKL. V shed 1 base, J shed 9 bases, and the junction held 9 bases outside the gene matches. CDR3 length: 15 amino acids. CDR3 coding DNA: TGCGCCAGCAGCCAAGCTAAACTAGCGGGATCTCCGCAGTACTTC. Translated: CASSQAKLAGSPQYF.

V usage is TRBV4-1 and J usage is TRBJ1-5; 7 bases agree with TRBD1. Germline V lookup: CDR1 MGHRA, CDR2 YSYEKL. CDR3 size: 17 residues. V shed 3 bases, J shed 3 bases, and the junction held 11 bases outside the gene matches. The CDR3 spells CASSHLFTDRINQPQHF. In DNA, the CDR3 is TGCGCCAGCAGCCACCTCTTCACGGACAGGATCAATCAGCCCCAGCATTTT.

The chain couples TRBV6-6 to TRBJ1-2; D gene ambiguous. The CDR3 runs to 10 residues. The germline V gene has CDR1 MNHNY and CDR2 SVGAGI (reference sequence). V lost 5 bases and J 10 bases, leaving 8 bases between the germline ends. The CDR3 loop is CASSADTYTF. The DNA of the CDR3 is TGTGCCAGCAGTGCAGATACCTACACCTTC.

The chain has TRBV6-1 and TRBJ2-7; 9 nucleotides agree with TRBD1. J was trimmed by 7 bases and V by 10 bases; bases with no gene match: 17. CDR3 length: 15 residues. Germline values: CDR1 MNHNS, CDR2 SASEGT. CDR3 residues: CATLPPWDRVGEQYF. CDR3 coding DNA: TGTGCCACCCTCCCCCCTTGGGACAGGGTAGGGGAGCAGTACTTC.

A few counts support this clone. This sequence joins TRBV28 and TRBJ2-1; a weak D match, TRBD2 (5 bases). V gave up 6 bases and J gave up 6 bases, with 9 bases separating them. Germline V gene sequence: CDR1 MDHEN, CDR2 SYDVKM. This CDR3 contains 12 residues. The CDR3 region is CASRDLGNEQFF. In nucleotides, the CDR3 is TGTGCCAGCAGGGACTTGGGCAATGAGCAGTTCTTC.

The rearrangement links TRBV19 to TRBJ2-5; D remains ambiguous. The germline V and J ends were trimmed by 6 bases and 4 bases, with 6 bases remaining between them. The CDR3 sequence is 11 residues long. The germline V gene has CDR1 LNHDA and CDR2 SQIVND (reference sequence). In nucleotides, the CDR3 is TGTGCCAGTAGCTCGGGAGAGACCCAGTACTTC. Translation gives CASSSGETQYF.

The chain employs TRBV7-9 and TRBJ1-3; 9 bases agree with TRBD1. The CDR3 totals 16 residues. From germline, CDR1 is SEHNR and CDR2 FQNEAQ (reference sequence). Losses at the gene ends were 5 bases for V and 4 bases for J; bases not matched to a gene: 9. The CDR3 DNA is TGTGCCAGCAGCCCGAGGAGGGACAGGGTGGGAAACACCATATATTTT. Protein: CASSPRRDRVGNTIYF. Variable domain in full (rest from reference TRBV7-9 and TRBJ1-3): DTGVSQNPRHKITKRGQNVTFRCDPISEHNRLYWYRQTLGQGPEFLTYFQNEAQLEKSRLLSDRFSAERPKGSFSTLEIQRTEQGDSAMYLCASSPRRDRVGNTIYFGEGSWLTVV.

V usage is TRBV7-9 and J usage is TRBJ2-5; TRBD2 matches at 8 bases. The J call may be wrong; the DNA end is better matched by TRBJ2-7. The CDR3 loop spans 14 amino acids. Germline V gene data show CDR1 as SEHNR and CDR2 as FQNEAQ (reference sequence). The CDR3 DNA reads as TGTGCCAGCACCACTAGCGGACATACCTACGAGCAGTACTTC. Its protein is CASTTSGHTYEQYF.

V is TRBV29-1 and J is TRBJ2-1, with 9 bases identical to TRBD1. Losses at the gene ends were 7 bases for V and 4 bases for J; bases not matched to a gene: 11. CDR1 and CDR2 from the germline V gene are SQVTM and ANQGSEA. This CDR3 contains 15 residues. For the CDR3, the DNA is TGCAGCGGTGGGGAATGGGACAGGGCTTACAATGAGCAGTTCTTC. It codes for CSGGEWDRAYNEQFF.

The chain uses TRBV6-5 and TRBJ2-5, with 9 bases fitting TRBD1. The length of the CDR3 is 14 residues. The germline gives CDR1 MNHEY, CDR2 SVGAGI. V shed 2 bases, J shed 3 bases, and the junction held 1 base outside the gene matches. The CDR3 here is CASSYRQGEETQYF. DNA of the CDR3: TGTGCCAGCAGTTACAGACAGGGGGAAGAGACCCAGTACTTC.

The CDR3 reads CASQPGTSGYEQYF. The CDR3 DNA reads TGCGCCAGCCAACCCGGGACTAGCGGCTACGAGCAGTACTTC. This chain links TRBV5-1 with TRBJ2-7, with TRBD2 matching 11 bases. Germline V lookup: CDR1 SGHRS, CDR2 YFSETQ. This CDR3 has 14 residues. V dropped 7 bases and J dropped 3; count of bases not matched to a gene: 6.

This chain uses TRBV2 with TRBJ2-3; 10 nucleotides agree with TRBD2. The CDR3 consists of 14 residues. With 9 bases clipped from V and 7 bases from J, the junction kept 10 bases outside the gene matches. Germline V gene sequence: CDR1 SNHLY, CDR2 FYNNEI. The CDR3 bases are TGTGCCAGATCTCTAGCGGGAGAAATAAATACGCAGTATTTT. It yields the protein CARSLAGEINTQYF.

This clone was recorded a few times. The chain combines TRBV9 with TRBJ2-7; the match to TRBD1 covers 8 bases. Germline-derived CDR1 and CDR2 are SGDLS and YYNGEE. The CDR3 extends over 14 amino acids. V lost 2 bases to trimming and J lost 7 bases; unmatched junction nucleotides: 8. CDR3 sequence reads: CASSVQGAMGEQYF. CDR3 in DNA: TGTGCCAGCAGCGTTCAGGGGGCTATGGGGGAGCAGTACTTC.

The chain joins TRBV29-1 to TRBJ1-1; D is unresolved. Germline values: CDR1 SQVTM, CDR2 ANQGSEA. Trimming pared 3 bases from V and 6 bases from J, leaving 20 bases between. This CDR3 is built from 15 residues. CDR3 nucleotide sequence: TGCAGCGTTGATGGGTCGGGCTCGCGGGGAGCTGAAGCTTTCTTT. Translated, it gives CSVDGSGSRGAEAFF.

DNA for the CDR3: TGTGCCAGCTCAACCGCGGGAGAGGTCGAGCAGTACTTC. Amino acid sequence: CASSTAGEVEQYF. V gene TRBV18 combines with J gene TRBJ2-7; 7 nucleotides align to TRBD2. This CDR3 spans 13 amino acids. CDR1 and CDR2 (germline): KGHSH, LQKENI. With 5 bases clipped from V and 6 bases from J, the junction kept 7 bases outside the gene matches.

This clone has only a few counts. This sequence joins TRBV6-4 and TRBJ2-2, with 9 bases that match TRBD2. Germline V gives CDR1 MRHNA, CDR2 SNTAGT. The V segment lost 5 bases and the J segment 3 bases; nucleotides outside the gene matches: 4. This CDR3 has 15 amino acids. The CDR3 loop is CASSKAGGDTGELFF. For the CDR3, the DNA is TGTGCCAGCAGTAAAGCGGGAGGCGACACCGGGGAGCTGTTTTTT.

This clone has a handful of counts. The V call is TRBV5-1, the J call TRBJ2-5; 7 bases map to TRBD1. This CDR3 region has 14 residues. V lost 2 bases to trimming and J lost 5 bases; unmatched junction nucleotides: 6. The V gene's germline CDR1 is SGHRS and CDR2 YFSETQ. CDR3 DNA: TGCGCCAGCAGCTTTGACAGGGCAGTCGAGACCCAGTACTTC. It specifies CASSFDRAVETQYF.

The rearrangement links TRBV7-3 to TRBJ2-1; 11 bases are shared with TRBD2. Germline CDR1 and CDR2: SGHTA and FQGTGA. J lost 0 bases, V lost 5 bases, and 3 bases had no gene match. This CDR3 is 16 amino acids long. CDR3 amino acids: CASSAGLAGSYNEQFF. The CDR3 DNA is TGTGCCAGCAGCGCCGGACTAGCGGGCTCCTACAATGAGCAGTTCTTC.

This sequence joins TRBV27 and TRBJ2-1; D is possibly TRBD2 (6 bases). V lost 8 bases and J 3 bases, leaving 26 bases between the germline ends. This CDR3 is 18 amino acids long. In germline, CDR1 is MNHEY, CDR2 SMNVEV (reference sequence). CDR3 sequence: CASSPPRGFREIYNEQFF. The CDR3 coding sequence is TGTGCCAGCTCCCCTCCCCGGGGGTTCAGGGAGATCTACAATGAGCAGTTCTTC.

The chain has TRBV30 and TRBJ2-1; 8 bases are a match to TRBD2. Per the germline V gene, CDR1 is GTSNPN and CDR2 is SVGIG (reference sequence). The CDR3 contains 15 residues. The V and J ends lost 0 bases and 8 bases, in that order; junction bases with no gene match: 9. The CDR3 sequence is CAWSVVAGIRDEQFF. The CDR3 nucleotides are TGTGCCTGGAGTGTAGTAGCGGGAATAAGGGATGAGCAGTTCTTC.

This clone is a singleton in its sample. The chain employs TRBV30 and TRBJ2-1; TRBD2 agrees at 14 bases. The CDR3 loop spans 15 amino acids. CDR1 GTSNPN and CDR2 SVGIG come from the germline V gene (reference sequence). V lost 3 bases, J lost 7 bases, and 5 bases stayed unmatched. CDR3 sequence reads: CAWSGLAGGRNEQFF. DNA for the CDR3: TGTGCCTGGAGCGGACTAGCGGGAGGCCGAAATGAGCAGTTCTTC. The full variable domain, in which reference TRBV30 and TRBJ2-1 provide the parts outside the CDR3, is SQTIHQWPATLVQPVGSPLSLECTVEGTSNPNLYWYRQAAGRGLQLLFYSVGIGQISSEVPQNLSASRPQDRQFILSSKKLLLSDSGFYLCAWSGLAGGRNEQFFGPGTRLTVL.

The chain links TRBV2 to TRBJ2-7; TRBD2 agrees at 7 bases. There are 14 residues in the CDR3. Germline-derived CDR1 and CDR2 are SNHLY and FYNNEI. V was pared by 2 bases and J by 0 bases, with 1 base of the junction left unmatched. In DNA, the CDR3 is TGTGCCAGCAGTGAAAGCGGGATCTCCTACGAGCAGTACTTC. Translation gives CASSESGISYEQYF.

The rearrangement uses TRBV2 and TRBJ2-7, with D uncertain. Deletions cut 8 bases from V and 6 bases from J, with 8 bases between. The CDR3 sequence is 10 residues long. Germline-derived CDR1 and CDR2 are SNHLY and FYNNEI. As DNA, the CDR3 is TGTGCCAGCGGCCTTGGCGAGCAGTACTTC. Protein: CASGLGEQYF.

A few counts support this clone. The rearrangement uses TRBV16 and TRBJ2-5; D is ambiguous. The V and J ends lost 0 bases and 1 base respectively, with 6 bases between them. The CDR3 totals 14 residues. CDR1 and CDR2 from the germline V gene are KGHSY and FQNENV. CDR3 protein: CASSQSVLQETQYF. CDR3 nucleotide sequence: TGTGCCAGCAGCCAATCCGTCCTCCAAGAGACCCAGTACTTC.

This clone was counted only a few times. The chain joins TRBV28 to TRBJ2-3, with a possible D match to TRBD2 (6 bases). The CDR3 has 14 amino acids. Germline CDR1 and CDR2: MDHEN and SYDVKM. V was clipped by 6 bases and J by 2 bases, with 12 bases between them. In nucleotides, the CDR3 is TGTGCCAGCAGGAAAGCGGGTATCACAGATACGCAGTATTTT. Its translation is CASRKAGITDTQYF.

The genes are TRBV5-8 and TRBJ1-1; possibly TRBD1 for D (5 bases). Germline V gene sequence: CDR1 SGHTS, CDR2 YDEGEE. V lost 4 bases, J lost 4 bases, and 17 bases lay in between. The CDR3 extends over 15 amino acids. The CDR3 DNA sequence: TGTGCCAGCAGCCCGGTTCGGGGGGTAAGCACTGAAGCTTTCTTT. Translated: CASSPVRGVSTEAFF.

V usage is TRBV7-2 and J usage is TRBJ2-2, with D possibly matching TRBD2 (5 bases). CDR1 is SGHTA and CDR2 is FQGNSA in the germline V gene. Between the trimmed V and J ends, which lost 6 bases and 8 bases, there was a span of 16 bases. The CDR3 spans 14 residues. The CDR3 DNA sequence: TGTGCCAGCAGTCCCAACCCGACGGGGGGGGAGCTGTTTTTT. The encoded protein is CASSPNPTGGELFF.

J is TRBJ2-5 and V is TRBV30; no reliable D call. The end of the DNA fits TRBJ2-7 better, so the J call may be wrong. Germline V gene lookup returns CDR1 GTSNPN and CDR2 SVGIG (reference sequence). The CDR3 is 15 residues long. CDR3 residues: CAWRNPIRYTYEQYF. The CDR3, as DNA: TGTGCCTGGAGGAACCCGATCCGATATACCTACGAGCAGTACTTC.